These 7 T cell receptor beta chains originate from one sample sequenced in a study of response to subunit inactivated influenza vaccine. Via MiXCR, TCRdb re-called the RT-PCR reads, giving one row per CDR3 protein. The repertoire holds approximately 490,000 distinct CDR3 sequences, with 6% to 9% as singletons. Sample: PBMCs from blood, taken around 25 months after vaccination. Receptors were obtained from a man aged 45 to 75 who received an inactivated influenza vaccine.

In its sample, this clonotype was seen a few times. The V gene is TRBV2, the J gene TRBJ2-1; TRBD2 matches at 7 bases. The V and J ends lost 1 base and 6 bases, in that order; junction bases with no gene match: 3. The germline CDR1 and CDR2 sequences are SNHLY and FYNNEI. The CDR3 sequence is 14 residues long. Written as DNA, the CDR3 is TGTGCCAGCAGTGAAGTTCGCGGGAGCAATGAGCAGTTCTTC. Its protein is CASSEVRGSNEQFF.

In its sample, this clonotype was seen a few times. The CDR3 nucleotides read TGTGCCAGCAGCCAAGAAAGGGGGGCCTATCAAAGTGAGCAGTTCTTC. Its protein is CASSQERGAYQSEQFF. The J gene is TRBJ2-1, the V gene TRBV4-2; D may match TRBD1 or TRBD2 (6 bases each). V gave up 0 bases and J gave up 9 bases, with 18 bases separating them. The CDR3 length is 16 residues. Germline lookup yields CDR1 LGHNA and CDR2 YNFKEQ.

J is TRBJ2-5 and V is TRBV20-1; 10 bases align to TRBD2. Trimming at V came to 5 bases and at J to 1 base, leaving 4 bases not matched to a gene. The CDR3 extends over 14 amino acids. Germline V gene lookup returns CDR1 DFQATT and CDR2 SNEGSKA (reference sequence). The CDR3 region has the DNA TGCAGTGCTCACCGGACTAGCGGCCAAGAGACCCAGTACTTC. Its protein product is CSAHRTSGQETQYF.

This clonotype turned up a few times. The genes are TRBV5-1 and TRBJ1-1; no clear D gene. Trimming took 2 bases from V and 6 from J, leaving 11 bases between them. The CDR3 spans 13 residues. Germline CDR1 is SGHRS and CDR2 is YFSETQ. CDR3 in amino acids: CASSFLGISEAFF. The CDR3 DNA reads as TGCGCCAGCAGCTTCTTAGGGATCTCTGAAGCTTTCTTT.

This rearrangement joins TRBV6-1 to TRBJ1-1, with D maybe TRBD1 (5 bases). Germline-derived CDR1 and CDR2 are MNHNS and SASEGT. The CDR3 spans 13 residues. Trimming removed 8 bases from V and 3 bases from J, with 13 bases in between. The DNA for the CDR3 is TGTGCCAGCGGACTACAGGATTACACTGAAGCTTTCTTT. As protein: CASGLQDYTEAFF.

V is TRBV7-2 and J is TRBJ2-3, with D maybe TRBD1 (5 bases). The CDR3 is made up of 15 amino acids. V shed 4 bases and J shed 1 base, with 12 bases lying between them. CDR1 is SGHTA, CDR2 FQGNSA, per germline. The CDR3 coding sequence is TGTGCCAGCAGCTCCCAGGGAAGTGGCACAGATACGCAGTATTTT. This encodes CASSSQGSGTDTQYF.

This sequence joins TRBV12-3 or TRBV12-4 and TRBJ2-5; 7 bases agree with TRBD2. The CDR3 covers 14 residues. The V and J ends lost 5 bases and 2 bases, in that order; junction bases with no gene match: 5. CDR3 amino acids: CASSTNSGQETQYF. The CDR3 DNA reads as TGTGCCAGCAGTACGAATAGCGGGCAAGAGACCCAGTACTTC.